The 3 T cell receptor beta chains listed next were all sequenced from one sample in a study of T cell responses to AZD1222 COVID-19 vaccine. Profiling relied on immunoSEQ multiplex PCR, and the TCRdb table lists in-frame clones only, not all of them. The sample lists just over 90,000 clones, more than 80% occurring once. The sample consisted of peripheral blood, taken 28 days after the second AZD1222 dose. Source of these receptors: an adult who received the AZD1222 COVID-19 vaccine.

This clone was seen a single time. This rearrangement joins TRBV6-5 to TRBJ1-2; 8 positions match TRBD1. The V and J ends lost 6 bases and 3 bases, in that order; junction bases with no gene match: 3. In germline, CDR1 is MNHEY, CDR2 SVGAGI. This CDR3 contains 13 residues. The DNA of the CDR3 is TGTGCCAGCAGCAGGGACAGGTACTATGGCTACACCTTC. Translating it yields CASSRDRYYGYTF.

The chain recombines TRBV5-1 with TRBJ2-7; 9 bases match TRBD1. Germline lookup yields CDR1 SGHRS and CDR2 YFSETQ. The V gene end was trimmed by 5 bases and the J gene end by 5 bases; junction bases not matched to a gene: 11. The CDR3 is made up of 15 amino acids. CDR3 DNA sequence: TGCGCCAGCAGTCCGTTGTGGGACAGGGTTCACGAGCAGTACTTC. Translated: CASSPLWDRVHEQYF.

This clone is a singleton in its sample. The gene calls are TRBV3-1 (or the pseudogene TRBV3-2) and TRBJ1-5, with TRBD1 matching 9 bases. Germline trimming cut 4 bases from V and 1 base from J; bases unmatched to any gene: 5. The CDR3 spans 16 residues. The germline gives CDR1 LGHDT, CDR2 YNNKEL (reference sequence). The DNA of the CDR3 is TGTGCCAGCAGCCGAACCGGGACAGGGAGCAATCAGCCCCAGCATTTT. It translates to CASSRTGTGSNQPQHF.